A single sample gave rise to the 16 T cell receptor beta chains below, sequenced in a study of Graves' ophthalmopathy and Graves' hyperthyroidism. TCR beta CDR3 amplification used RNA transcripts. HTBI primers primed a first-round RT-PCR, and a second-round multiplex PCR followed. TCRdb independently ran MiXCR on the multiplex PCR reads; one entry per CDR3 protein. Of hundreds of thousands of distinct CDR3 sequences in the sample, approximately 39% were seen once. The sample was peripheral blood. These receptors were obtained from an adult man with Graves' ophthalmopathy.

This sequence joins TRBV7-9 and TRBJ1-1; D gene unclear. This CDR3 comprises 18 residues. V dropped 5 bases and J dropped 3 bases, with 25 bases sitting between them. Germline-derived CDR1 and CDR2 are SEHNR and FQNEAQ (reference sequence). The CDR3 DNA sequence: TGTGCCAGCAGCCCGGAAGCGTATTACCTTATAAGGGACACTGAAGCTTTCTTT. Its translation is CASSPEAYYLIRDTEAFF.

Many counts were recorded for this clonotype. CDR3 in DNA: TGCAGCGTCCGGGACAGGGGCTCCTACGAGCAGTACTTC. Amino acid sequence: CSVRDRGSYEQYF. The genes are TRBV29-1 and TRBJ2-7; 10 bases align to TRBD1. The CDR3 is 13 residues long. V shed 6 bases, J shed 0 bases, and the junction held 2 bases outside the gene matches. CDR1 and CDR2 from the germline V gene are SQVTM and ANQGSEA.

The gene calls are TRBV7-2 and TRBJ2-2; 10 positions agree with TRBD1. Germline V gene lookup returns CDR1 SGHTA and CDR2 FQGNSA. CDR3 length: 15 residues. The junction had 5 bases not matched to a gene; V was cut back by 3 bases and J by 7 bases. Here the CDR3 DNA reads TGTGCCAGCAGCTTGACAGGGGGCTCTGGCGGGGAGCTGTTTTTT. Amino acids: CASSLTGGSGGELFF.

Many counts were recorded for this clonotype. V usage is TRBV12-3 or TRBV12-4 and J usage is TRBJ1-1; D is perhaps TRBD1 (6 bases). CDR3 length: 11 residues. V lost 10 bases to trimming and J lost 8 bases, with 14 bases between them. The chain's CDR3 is CAIMDSHEAFF. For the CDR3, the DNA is TGTGCCATCATGGACAGTCACGAAGCTTTCTTT.

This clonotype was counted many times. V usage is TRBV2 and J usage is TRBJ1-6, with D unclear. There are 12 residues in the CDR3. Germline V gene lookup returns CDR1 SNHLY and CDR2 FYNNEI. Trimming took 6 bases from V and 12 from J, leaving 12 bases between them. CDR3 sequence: CASRDDREPLHF. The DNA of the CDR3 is TGTGCCAGCAGAGACGACCGGGAACCCCTCCACTTT.

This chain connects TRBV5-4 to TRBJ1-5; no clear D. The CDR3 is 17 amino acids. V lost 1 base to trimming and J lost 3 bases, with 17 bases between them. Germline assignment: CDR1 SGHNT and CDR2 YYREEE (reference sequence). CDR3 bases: TGTGCCAGCAGCTTGTTGAGGGCGCGGTCGGACAATCAGCCCCAGCATTTT. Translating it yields CASSLLRARSDNQPQHF.

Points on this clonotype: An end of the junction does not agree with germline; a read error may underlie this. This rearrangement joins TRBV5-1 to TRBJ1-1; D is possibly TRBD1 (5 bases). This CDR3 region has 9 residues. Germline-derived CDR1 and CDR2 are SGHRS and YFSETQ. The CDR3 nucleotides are TGTATTGACAGCACTGAAGCTTTCTTT. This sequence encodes CIDSTEAFF.

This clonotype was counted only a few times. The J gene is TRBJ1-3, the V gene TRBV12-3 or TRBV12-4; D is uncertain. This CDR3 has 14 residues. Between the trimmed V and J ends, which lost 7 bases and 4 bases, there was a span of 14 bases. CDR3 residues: CASTPDGGGNTIYF. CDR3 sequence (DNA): TGTGCCAGCACCCCGGACGGCGGAGGAAACACCATATATTTT.

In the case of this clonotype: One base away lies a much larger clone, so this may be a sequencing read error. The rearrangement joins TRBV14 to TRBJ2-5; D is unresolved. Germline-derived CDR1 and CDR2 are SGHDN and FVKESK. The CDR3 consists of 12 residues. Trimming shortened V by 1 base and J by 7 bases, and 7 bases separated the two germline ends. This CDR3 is CASSQGAGTQYF. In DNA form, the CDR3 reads TGTGCCAGCAGCCAAGGGGCAGGGACCCAGTACTTC.

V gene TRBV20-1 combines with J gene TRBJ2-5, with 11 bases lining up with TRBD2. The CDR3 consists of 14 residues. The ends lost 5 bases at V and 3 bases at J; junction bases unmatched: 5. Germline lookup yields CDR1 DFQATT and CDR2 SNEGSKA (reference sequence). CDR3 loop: CSALKTSGKETQYF. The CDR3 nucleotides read TGCAGTGCTTTGAAGACTAGCGGGAAAGAGACCCAGTACTTC.

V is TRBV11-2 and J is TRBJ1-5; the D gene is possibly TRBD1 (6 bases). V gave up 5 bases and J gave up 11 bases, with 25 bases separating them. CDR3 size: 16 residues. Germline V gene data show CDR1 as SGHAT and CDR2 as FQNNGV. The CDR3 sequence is CASSPGLAGGGETQHF. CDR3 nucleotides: TGTGCCAGCAGCCCGGGACTAGCGGGAGGGGGAGAGACCCAGCATTTT.

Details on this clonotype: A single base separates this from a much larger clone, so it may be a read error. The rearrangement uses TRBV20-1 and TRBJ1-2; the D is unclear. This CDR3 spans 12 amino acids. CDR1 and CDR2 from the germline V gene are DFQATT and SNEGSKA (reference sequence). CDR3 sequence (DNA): TGCAGTGCTAGCCGGACGGCGGCTGGCTACGCCTTC. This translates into CSASRTAAGYAF.

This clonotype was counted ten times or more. The CDR3 spells CASTEWGEETQYF. CDR3 DNA: TGTGCCAGCACCGAATGGGGGGAAGAGACCCAGTACTTC. J is TRBJ2-5 and V is TRBV11-1, with a possible D match to TRBD2 (6 bases). CDR1 is SGHAT, CDR2 FQDESV, per germline (reference sequence). This CDR3 is built from 13 residues. The V and J ends lost 7 bases and 3 bases respectively, with 12 bases between them.

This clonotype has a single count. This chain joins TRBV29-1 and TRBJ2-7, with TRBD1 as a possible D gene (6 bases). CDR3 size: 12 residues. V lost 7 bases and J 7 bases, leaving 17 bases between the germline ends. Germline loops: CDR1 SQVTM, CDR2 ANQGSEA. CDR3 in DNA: TGCAGCGCAGGGGAGACCTACAATGAGCAGTACTTC. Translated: CSAGETYNEQYF.

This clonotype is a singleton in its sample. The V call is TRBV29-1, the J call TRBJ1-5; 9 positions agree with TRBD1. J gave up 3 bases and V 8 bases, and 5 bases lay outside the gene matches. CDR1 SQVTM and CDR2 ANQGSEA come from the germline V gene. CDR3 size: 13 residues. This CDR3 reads CSQGQGFNQPQHF. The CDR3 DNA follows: TGCAGCCAAGGACAGGGGTTCAATCAGCCCCAGCATTTT.

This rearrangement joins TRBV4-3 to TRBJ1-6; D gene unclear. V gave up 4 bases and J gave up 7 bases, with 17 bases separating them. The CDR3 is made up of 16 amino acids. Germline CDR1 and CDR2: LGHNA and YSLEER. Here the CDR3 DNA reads TGCGCCAGCAGCCCCGTACATCAGGTTTCGAATTCACCCCTCCACTTT. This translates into CASSPVHQVSNSPLHF.